Listed below are T cell receptor beta chains from one sample, sequenced in a study of blood T cells in healthy people across ages. TCRdb re-derived calls from the 5' RACE reads in MiXCR, one entry per CDR3 protein. The table lists 600,000 to 650,000 distinct CDR3 sequences, approximately 50% of them singletons, with approximately 40% in the top ten. Sample: blood. The source is a man aged 55 to 70 in good health. Both conserved end residues are part of each CDR3. The D gene is left open where the match is weak. Part of the rows lack a size; the others show once, few, many or a class for expanded clones.

>TRBV5-1|.|TRBJ1-1|TRBD1
CASRPGDRGRLEAFF
TGCGCCAGCAGGCCCGGGGACAGGGGGCGGTTGGAAGCTTTCTTT
>TRBV20-1|.|TRBJ1-1|.
CSARRGGNTEAFF
TGCAGTGCTAGAAGGGGGGGAAACACTGAAGCTTTCTTT
>TRBV20-1|many|TRBJ2-7|TRBD2
CSAPSTSGEGYEQYF
TGCAGTGCCCCCTCGACTAGCGGGGAAGGGTACGAGCAGTACTTC
>TRBV29-1|.|TRBJ2-5|.
CSVEVRIAGPGAQYF
TGCAGCGTTGAAGTTAGGATAGCGGGTCCAGGGGCCCAGTACTTC
>TRBV20-1|.|TRBJ2-5|.
CSARSSFFRRLQETQYF
TGCAGTGCTAGATCATCGTTCTTCCGACGGTTACAAGAGACCCAGTACTTC
>TRBV4-1|.|TRBJ2-7|TRBD2
CASSQDLRGAYEQYF
TGCGCCAGCAGCCAAGACCTCCGGGGGGCCTACGAGCAGTACTTC
>TRBV28|.|TRBJ2-3|.
CASRFGGLRGDTQYF
TGTGCCAGCAGGTTTGGCGGGTTAAGGGGGGATACGCAGTATTTT
>TRBV20-1|few|TRBJ1-2|.
CSARDGGVYGYTF
TGCAGTGCTAGAGATGGGGGGGTCTATGGCTACACCTTC
>TRBV3-1|few|TRBJ2-4|TRBD2
CASSHSGGAYIQYF
TGTGCCAGCAGCCACAGCGGGGGGGCGTACATTCAGTACTTC
>TRBV28|.|TRBJ2-1|.
CASSLFTGSSYNEQFF
TGTGCCAGCAGTTTATTCACAGGGAGCTCCTACAATGAGCAGTTCTTC
>TRBV11-2|few|TRBJ2-7|.
CASSLKQGPSSYEQYF
TGTGCCAGCAGCTTAAAACAGGGCCCCAGCTCCTACGAGCAGTACTTC
>TRBV29-1|many|TRBJ2-7|TRBD2
CSVTSWGGYEQYF
TGCAGCGTTACCTCCTGGGGGGGATACGAGCAGTACTTC
>TRBV29-1|.|TRBJ2-5|.
CSVEDGQSGTQYF
TGCAGCGTTGAAGATGGCCAGTCCGGGACCCAGTACTTC
>TRBV5-1|.|TRBJ2-2|.
CASSYRAGGTNTGELFF
TGCGCCAGCAGCTACCGGGCCGGGGGCACGAACACCGGGGAGCTGTTTTTT
>TRBV13|once|TRBJ2-3|TRBD2
CASSSASGPDTQYF
TGTGCCAGCAGCTCGGCTAGCGGTCCAGATACGCAGTATTTT
>TRBV29-1|.|TRBJ1-1|.
CSVEGSGTEAFF
TGCAGCGTTGAGGGATCGGGGACTGAAGCTTTCTTT
>TRBV20-1|.|TRBJ2-1|TRBD2
CSALGLAGGQREQFF
TGCAGTGCTCTCGGACTAGCGGGGGGCCAGCGTGAGCAGTTCTTC
>TRBV20-1|.|TRBJ1-1|.
CSAGTSLAQEAFF
TGCAGTGCAGGAACCAGTCTGGCCCAGGAAGCTTTCTTT
>TRBV12-3/TRBV12-4|.|TRBJ2-7|.
CASSLRGGRVSYEQYF
TGTGCCAGCAGTTTAAGAGGGGGTAGGGTCTCCTACGAGCAGTACTTC
>TRBV27|.|TRBJ2-5|.
CASSRAGVGETQYF
TGTGCCAGCAGTCGCGCAGGGGTCGGTGAGACCCAGTACTTC
>TRBV3-1|.|TRBJ2-3|.
CASSQGVGTDTQYF
TGTGCCAGCAGCCAAGGTGTCGGCACAGATACGCAGTATTTT
>TRBV4-2|.|TRBJ1-6|.
CASSLPGDYNSPLHF
TGTGCCAGCAGCCTCCCGGGGGACTATAATTCACCCCTCCACTTT
>TRBV29-1|.|TRBJ1-4|TRBD1
CSVNRGTNEKLFF
TGCAGCGTGAACAGGGGAACTAATGAAAAACTGTTTTTT
>TRBV20-1|.|TRBJ2-3|TRBD2
CSASDAGGPRDTQYF
TGCAGTGCTAGTGACGCGGGGGGGCCAAGAGATACGCAGTATTTT
>TRBV4-2|.|TRBJ2-3|.
CASSQESSTDTQYF
TGTGCCAGCAGCCAAGAGTCCAGCACAGATACGCAGTATTTT
>TRBV5-1|.|TRBJ2-5|.
CASSTAGETQYF
TGCGCCAGCAGTACGGCGGGGGAGACCCAGTACTTC
>TRBV20-1|few|TRBJ2-7|.
CSARGSGSSYEQYF
TGCAGTGCTAGAGGTTCCGGGTCTTCCTACGAGCAGTACTTC
>TRBV6-5|.|TRBJ2-2|.
CASRQGVGELFF
TGTGCCAGCAGGCAGGGCGTCGGGGAGCTGTTTTTT
>TRBV6-5|once|TRBJ2-7|TRBD1
CASSRGTGSMEQYF
TGTGCCAGCAGTCGTGGGACAGGGAGTATGGAGCAGTACTTC
>TRBV4-2|.|TRBJ2-6|.
CASSQRRGGAGANVLTF
TGTGCCAGCAGCCAACGACGAGGTGGGGCGGGGGCCAACGTCCTGACTTTC
>TRBV20-1|.|TRBJ1-5|.
CSARQTASNQPQHF
TGCAGTGCTAGACAAACAGCGAGCAATCAGCCCCAGCATTTT
>TRBV3-1|once|TRBJ1-1|TRBD1
CASSPFSDRGGRTEAFF
TGTGCCAGCAGCCCCTTCTCGGACAGGGGAGGGAGGACTGAAGCTTTCTTT
>TRBV13|.|TRBJ2-5|.
CASSLGTGPPLETQYF
TGTGCCAGCAGCCTTGGGACGGGGCCCCCCCTGGAGACCCAGTACTTC
>TRBV4-1|.|TRBJ2-4|.
CASSQGPQGAYIQYF
TGCGCCAGCAGCCAAGGACCCCAGGGCGCTTACATTCAGTACTTC
>TRBV9|.|TRBJ1-1|.
CASSVVGAGATEAFF
TGTGCCAGCAGCGTAGTTGGGGCCGGGGCCACTGAAGCTTTCTTT
>TRBV5-6|.|TRBJ2-3|TRBD1
CASSRTGGVGDTQYF
TGTGCCAGCAGCCGGACAGGGGGCGTAGGAGATACGCAGTATTTT
>TRBV20-1|many|TRBJ2-7|TRBD1
CSAGRDRGREQYF
TGCAGTGCTGGCCGGGACAGGGGGCGCGAGCAGTACTTC
>TRBV6-2/TRBV6-3|.|TRBJ2-7|TRBD2
CASRHPAGGVREQYF
TGTGCCAGCAGGCACCCAGCGGGGGGAGTGAGGGAGCAGTACTTC
>TRBV5-1|.|TRBJ1-5|TRBD1
CASSLRTGGNQPQHF
TGCGCCAGCAGCTTGCGGACAGGTGGCAATCAGCCCCAGCATTTT
>TRBV12-3/TRBV12-4|once|TRBJ2-5|.
CASSPRSGSYQETQYF
TGTGCCAGCAGCCCCAGAAGCGGATCCTACCAAGAGACCCAGTACTTC
>TRBV19|.|TRBJ1-4|.
CASTVGRGNEKLFF
TGTGCCAGTACCGTGGGACGAGGGAATGAAAAACTGTTTTTT
>TRBV18|.|TRBJ2-5|TRBD2
CASSPISSLSGNQETQYF
TGTGCCAGCTCACCTATTTCTAGCCTCAGCGGGAACCAAGAGACCCAGTACTTC
>TRBV14|.|TRBJ1-2|.
CASSPRTAEGYTF
TGTGCCAGCAGCCCCCGGACGGCCGAGGGCTACACCTTC
>TRBV11-2|.|TRBJ2-7|.
CASSSPLLNEPYF
TGTGCCAGCAGCTCCCCGCTGCTGAACGAGCCGTACTTC
>TRBV6-2/TRBV6-3|.|TRBJ1-2|TRBD1
CASKPSGQVAYGYTF
TGTGCCAGCAAACCCTCGGGACAGGTGGCCTATGGCTACACCTTC
>TRBV18|.|TRBJ2-1|.
CASSRRDDYNEQFF
TGTGCCAGCTCGCGCCGGGACGACTACAATGAGCAGTTCTTC
>TRBV4-1|few|TRBJ1-4|.
CASSQVNWANEKLFF
TGCGCCAGCAGCCAAGTCAATTGGGCTAATGAAAAACTGTTTTTT
>TRBV14|.|TRBJ2-1|.
CASSYRGGVYNEQFF
TGTGCCAGCAGCTATCGGGGCGGGGTCTACAATGAGCAGTTCTTC
>TRBV5-1|.|TRBJ2-3|TRBD2
CASSLESGGASDTQYF
TGCGCCAGCAGCTTGGAAAGCGGGGGGGCCTCAGATACGCAGTATTTT
>TRBV4-2|.|TRBJ2-5|TRBD2
CASSHQAGVPTDEQYF
TGTGCCAGCAGCCATCAAGCGGGGGTCCCCACCGATGAGCAGTACTTC
>TRBV7-9|few|TRBJ2-5|.
CASSTGTGREETQYF
TGTGCCAGCAGCACCGGGACCGGGAGAGAAGAGACCCAGTACTTC
>TRBV7-2|.|TRBJ2-1|TRBD2
CASSLVEAGAVEQFF
TGTGCCAGCAGCTTAGTGGAAGCGGGGGCGGTTGAGCAGTTCTTC
>TRBV28|few|TRBJ1-2|.
CASSLKLYGYTF
TGTGCCAGCAGTCTAAAGCTCTATGGCTACACCTTC
>TRBV4-1|.|TRBJ2-1|TRBD2
CASSLTARLAVGTYNEQFF
TGCGCCAGCAGCCTGACGGCTCGACTAGCGGTTGGAACCTACAATGAGCAGTTCTTC
>TRBV29-1|many|TRBJ2-2|TRBD1
CSADRGNTGELFF
TGCAGCGCAGACAGGGGTAACACCGGGGAGCTGTTTTTT
>TRBV7-2|.|TRBJ2-7|.
CASSLANSGRQYF
TGTGCCAGCAGCTTAGCGAATTCGGGGCGGCAGTACTTC
>TRBV5-5|many|TRBJ2-1|.
CASSWGGGDYNEQFF
TGTGCCAGCAGCTGGGGAGGGGGGGACTACAATGAGCAGTTCTTC
>TRBV2|few|TRBJ2-5|TRBD1
CASKGQGPHEETQYF
TGTGCCAGCAAGGGACAGGGGCCGCACGAGGAGACCCAGTACTTC
>TRBV27|.|TRBJ2-7|TRBD1
CASSAYRGYEQYF
TGTGCCAGCAGCGCTTACAGGGGCTACGAGCAGTACTTC
>TRBV25-1|.|TRBJ2-5|TRBD1
CASSGGRDRDQEYQETQYF
TGTGCCAGCAGTGGAGGCCGGGACAGGGACCAAGAGTACCAAGAGACCCAGTACTTC